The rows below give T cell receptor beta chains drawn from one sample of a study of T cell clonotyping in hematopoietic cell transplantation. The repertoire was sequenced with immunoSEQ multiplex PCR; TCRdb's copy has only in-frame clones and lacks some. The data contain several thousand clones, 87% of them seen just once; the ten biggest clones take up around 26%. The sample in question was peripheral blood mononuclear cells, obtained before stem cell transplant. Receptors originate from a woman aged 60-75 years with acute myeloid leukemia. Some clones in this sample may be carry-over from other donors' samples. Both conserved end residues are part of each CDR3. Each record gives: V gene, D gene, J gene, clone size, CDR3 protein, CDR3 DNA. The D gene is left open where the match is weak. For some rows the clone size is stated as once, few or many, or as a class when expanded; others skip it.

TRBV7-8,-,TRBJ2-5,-,CASSGLETQYF,TGTGCCAGCAGCGGTTTAGAGACCCAGTACTTC
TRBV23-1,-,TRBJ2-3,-,CASSPRDRGPISTDTQYF,TGCGCCAGCAGTCCTCGCGACAGAGGCCCCATTAGCACAGATACGCAGTATTTT
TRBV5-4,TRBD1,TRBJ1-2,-,CASSLTGGNYGYTF,TGTGCCAGCAGCTTAACAGGGGGGAACTATGGCTACACCTTC
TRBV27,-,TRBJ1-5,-,CASRSWDSNQPQHF,TGTGCCAGCAGGAGTTGGGACAGCAATCAGCCCCAGCATTTT
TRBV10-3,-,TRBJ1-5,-,CAISESLSYSNQPQHF,TGTGCCATCAGTGAGTCTTTAAGTTATAGCAATCAGCCCCAGCATTTT
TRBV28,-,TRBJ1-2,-,CATLNRLTVYGYTF,TGTGCCACCCTCAATCGCCTTACAGTCTATGGCTACACCTTC
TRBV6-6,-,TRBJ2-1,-,CASSPTLEQFF,TGTGCCAGCAGTCCCACCCTTGAGCAGTTCTTC
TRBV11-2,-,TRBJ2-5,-,CASSLAGGQETQYF,TGTGCCAGCAGCTTAGCTGGGGGGCAAGAGACCCAGTACTTC
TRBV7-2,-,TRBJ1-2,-,CASSTLSHGYTF,TGTGCCAGCAGCACATTATCCCATGGCTACACCTTC
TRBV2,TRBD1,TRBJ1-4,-,CASSDGLVDRVNEKLFF,TGTGCCAGCAGTGACGGGCTAGTGGACAGGGTTAATGAAAAACTGTTTTTT
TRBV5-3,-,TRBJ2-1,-,CARSRSSYNEQFF,TGTGCCAGAAGCAGGAGCTCCTACAATGAGCAGTTCTTC
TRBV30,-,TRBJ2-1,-,CAWSPNGDEQFF,TGTGCCTGGAGTCCAAACGGGGACGAGCAGTTCTTC
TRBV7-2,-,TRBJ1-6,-,CASSLREARDSPLHF,TGTGCCAGCAGCTTAAGGGAGGCCAGGGATTCACCCCTCCACTTT
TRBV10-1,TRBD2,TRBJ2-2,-,CASSEIGGSRGVNTGELFF,TGCGCCAGCTCGGAGATTGGTGGTAGCCGGGGGGTGAACACCGGGGAGCTGTTTTTT
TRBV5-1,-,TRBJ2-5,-,CASSLQETQYF,TGCGCCAGCAGCCTCCAAGAGACCCAGTACTTC
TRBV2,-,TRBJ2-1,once,CASTDPQGAGGNEQFF,TGTGCCAGCACCGATCCACAGGGGGCGGGGGGCAATGAGCAGTTCTTC
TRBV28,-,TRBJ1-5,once,CASSLSRPGLTEPQHF,TGTGCCAGCAGTTTATCGCGTCCAGGGCTGACGGAGCCCCAGCATTTT
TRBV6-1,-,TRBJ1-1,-,CASSRLKTEAFF,TGTGCCAGCAGCCGGTTGAAGACTGAAGCTTTCTTT
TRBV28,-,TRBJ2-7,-,CASSLGVSYEQYF,TGTGCCAGCAGTTTGGGGGTCTCCTACGAGCAGTACTTC
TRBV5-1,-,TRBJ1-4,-,CASAPTGRNEKLFF,TGCGCCAGCGCCCCCACAGGGCGGAATGAAAAACTGTTTTTT
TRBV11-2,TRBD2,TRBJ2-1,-,CASSLGGLVLKQFF,TGTGCCAGCAGCTTAGGGGGACTAGTCCTAAAACAGTTCTTC
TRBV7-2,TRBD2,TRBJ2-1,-,CASSAKRAGVIRDEQFF,TGTGCCAGCAGCGCCAAGAGGGCGGGAGTCATCAGGGATGAGCAGTTCTTC
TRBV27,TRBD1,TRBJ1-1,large,CASSLLPGQGGPFF,TGTGCCAGCAGTTTATTACCGGGACAGGGTGGTCCTTTCTTT
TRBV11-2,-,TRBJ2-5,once,CASSSLGETQYF,TGTGCCAGCAGCTCACTGGGGGAGACCCAGTACTTC
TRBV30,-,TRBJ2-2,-,CAWTQGGGELFF,TGTGCCTGGACCCAGGGGGGCGGGGAGCTGTTTTTT
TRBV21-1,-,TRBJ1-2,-,CASSPGQGNYGYTF,TGTGCCAGCAGTCCGGGACAAGGTAACTATGGCTACACCTTC
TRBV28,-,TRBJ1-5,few,CASLRQNSNQPQHF,TGTGCCAGCCTCCGACAGAATAGCAATCAGCCCCAGCATTTT
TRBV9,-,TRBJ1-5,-,CASSLRGADQPQHF,TGTGCCAGCAGCCTGAGGGGGGCGGATCAGCCCCAGCATTTT
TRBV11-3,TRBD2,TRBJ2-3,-,CASSNRGVNTDTQYF,TGTGCCAGCAGCAACCGGGGGGTGAACACAGATACGCAGTATTTT
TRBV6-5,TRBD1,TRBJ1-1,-,CASNGQGVGTEAFF,TGTGCCAGCAATGGACAGGGGGTTGGGACTGAAGCTTTCTTT
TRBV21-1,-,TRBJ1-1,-,CASSLRTGEGTEAFF,TGTGCCAGCAGCCTCAGGACAGGGGAGGGCACTGAAGCTTTCTTT
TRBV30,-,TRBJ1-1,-,CAWSARPLSGNTEAFF,TGTGCCTGGAGCGCCCGACCGCTCTCAGGGAACACTGAAGCTTTCTTT
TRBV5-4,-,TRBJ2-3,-,CASQRIGEFTDTQYF,TGTGCCAGCCAACGCATTGGAGAATTCACAGATACGCAGTATTTT
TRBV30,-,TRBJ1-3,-,CAWIGPNSGNTIYF,TGTGCCTGGATCGGTCCGAACTCTGGAAACACCATATATTTT
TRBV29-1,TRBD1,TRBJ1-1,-,CSVDGTGGARGTEAFF,TGCAGCGTTGACGGGACAGGGGGCGCGAGGGGCACTGAAGCTTTCTTT
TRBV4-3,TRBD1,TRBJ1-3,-,CASSLDRGYGNTIYF,TGCGCCAGCAGCCTCGACAGGGGGTATGGAAACACCATATATTTT
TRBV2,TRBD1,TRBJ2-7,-,CASTAGGWEQYF,TGTGCCAGCACGGCAGGGGGCTGGGAGCAGTACTTC
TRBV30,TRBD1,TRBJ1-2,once,CAWSAGTGEGYTF,TGTGCCTGGAGTGCTGGGACAGGGGAGGGCTACACCTTC
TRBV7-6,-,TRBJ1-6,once,CASSPQGYNSPLHF,TGTGCCAGCAGCCCCCAGGGTTATAATTCACCCCTCCACTTT
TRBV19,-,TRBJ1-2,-,CASSPQGFYGYTF,TGTGCCAGTAGTCCGCAGGGATTCTATGGCTACACCTTC
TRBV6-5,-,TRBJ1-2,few,CASSYSEGGGYGYTF,TGTGCCAGCAGTTACTCTGAGGGTGGTGGCTATGGCTACACCTTC